This TCR beta chain was observed in a study of CD8+ T cells in alopecia areata. Study information: Among treated patients, severity was scored by affected scalp area percentage.

Extracted RNA was reverse transcribed, and the resulting cDNA served as sequencing template. TCRdb's table, derived via immunoSEQ multiplex PCR, lists solely in-frame clones and lacks some. The sample lists more than 150,000 clones; approximately 51% were seen once. Trimming removed 3 bases at V and 9 bases at J, with 15 bases between. Per the germline V gene, CDR1 is LNHDA and CDR2 is SQIVND (reference sequence). The CDR3 has 14 amino acids. Treatment indicated: oral pan-JAK inhibitor, 5-10 mg twice daily. This specimen consisted of CD8+ T cells sorted from blood, obtained around week 53, from a patient treated with tofacitinib. The sequence came from a human donor with alopecia areata. This chain joins TRBV19 and TRBJ2-1; weak D call: TRBD2 (7 bases). The CDR3 DNA reads as TGTGCCAGTAGTATGATGGCGGGGGCTACTGAGCAGTTCTTC. Amino acid sequence: CASSMMAGATEQFF.